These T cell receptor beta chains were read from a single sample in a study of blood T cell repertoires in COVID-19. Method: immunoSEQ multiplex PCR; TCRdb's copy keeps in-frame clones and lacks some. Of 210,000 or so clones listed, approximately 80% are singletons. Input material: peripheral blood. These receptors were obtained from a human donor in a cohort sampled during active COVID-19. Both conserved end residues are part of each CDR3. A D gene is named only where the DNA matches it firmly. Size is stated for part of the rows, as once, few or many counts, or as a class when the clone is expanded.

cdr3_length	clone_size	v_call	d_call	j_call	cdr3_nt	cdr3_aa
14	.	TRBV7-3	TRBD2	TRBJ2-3	TGTGCCAGCAGCCGGAGCGGGGGGATAGATACGCAGTATTTT	CASSRSGGIDTQYF
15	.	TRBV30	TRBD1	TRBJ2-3	TGTGCCTGGGTCGCTTCAAGGACAGGACCAGATACGCAGTATTTT	CAWVASRTGPDTQYF
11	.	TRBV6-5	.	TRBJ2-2	TGTGCCAGCAGCCTAGCCGGGGAGCTGTTTTTT	CASSLAGELFF
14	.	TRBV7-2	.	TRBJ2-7	TGTGCCAGCAGCTTATCTTTTGTCCTATACGAGCAGTACTTC	CASSLSFVLYEQYF
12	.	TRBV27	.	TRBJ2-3	TGTGCCAGCACCTCAGGGGCAGATACGCAGTATTTT	CASTSGADTQYF
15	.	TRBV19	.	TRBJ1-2	TGTGCCAGTAGTATCGACTCAGGGGCTAACTATGGCTACACCTTC	CASSIDSGANYGYTF
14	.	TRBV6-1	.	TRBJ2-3	TGTGCCAGCAGTGAAGGCAGGGCTTCAGATACGCAGTATTTT	CASSEGRASDTQYF
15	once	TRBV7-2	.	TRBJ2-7	TGTGCCAGCAGCATCGACCTCACAGGGTGGTACGAGCAGTACTTC	CASSIDLTGWYEQYF
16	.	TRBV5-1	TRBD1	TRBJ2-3	TGCGCCAGCAGCTTCCCGACAGGGCGTAGCACAGATACGCAGTATTTT	CASSFPTGRSTDTQYF
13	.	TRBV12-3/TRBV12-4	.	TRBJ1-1	TGTGCCAGCAGTTTAAACAGGAGAACTGAAGCTTTCTTT	CASSLNRRTEAFF
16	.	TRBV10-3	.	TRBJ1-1	TGTGCCATCAGTGAGTCGTTGTCGTCGGGAACCCCTGAAGCTTTCTTT	CAISESLSSGTPEAFF
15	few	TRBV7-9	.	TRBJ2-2	TGTGCCAGCAGCTTAATTTCTCGATCGGCCGGGGAGCTGTTTTTT	CASSLISRSAGELFF
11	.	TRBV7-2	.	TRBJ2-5	TGTGCCAGCGACGGGGAGAAGACCCAGTACTTC	CASDGEKTQYF
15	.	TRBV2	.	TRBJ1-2	TGTGCCAGCAGAGGGGCCACAGGGTCCTGGAATGGCTACACCTTC	CASRGATGSWNGYTF
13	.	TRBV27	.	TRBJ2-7	TGTGCCAGCAGTTTCAGCGGCCCCTACGAGCAGTACTTC	CASSFSGPYEQYF